Below, 23 T cell receptor beta chains from the same sample are listed, as sequenced in a study of T-cell memory formation after mild COVID-19. TCRdb redid the calling of the 5' RACE reads with MiXCR, one entry per CDR3 protein. The repertoire holds 400,000 to 500,000 distinct CDR3 sequences, with about 24% as singletons. The sample taken for sequencing was PBMCs or a T cell subset sorted from them (not recorded which). These TCRs come from an adult woman who had mild COVID-19 (a few samples of this study predate the infection). Cell type and time point are not known.

This clonotype has a handful of counts. The chain recombines TRBV20-1 with TRBJ2-7; the D gene is possibly TRBD2 (6 bases). V lost 5 bases and J 3 bases, leaving 11 bases between the germline ends. Germline V gives CDR1 DFQATT, CDR2 SNEGSKA (reference sequence). CDR3 length: 12 amino acids. The CDR3 region has the DNA TGCAGTGCTGGGCGGGACCACTACGAGCAGTACTTC. Amino acid sequence: CSAGRDHYEQYF.

This clonotype has a handful of counts. The chain joins TRBV7-9 to TRBJ2-3; 8 bases agree with TRBD2. The CDR3 extends over 16 amino acids. Germline lookup yields CDR1 SEHNR and CDR2 FQNEAQ (reference sequence). The V gene end was trimmed by 1 base and the J gene end by 2 bases; junction bases not matched to a gene: 5. In nucleotides, the CDR3 is TGTGCCAGCAGCTTAGGTCTAGCGGGCCTCACAGATACGCAGTATTTT. It encodes CASSLGLAGLTDTQYF.

The chain joins TRBV7-2 to TRBJ2-1, with TRBD2 matching over 7 bases. The J segment lost 4 bases and the V segment lost 2 bases, leaving 5 bases of the junction unmatched. The CDR3 covers 15 residues. Germline V gene data show CDR1 as SGHTA and CDR2 as FQGNSA. CDR3 region: CASSLQRDAYNEQFF. The CDR3 DNA follows: TGTGCCAGCAGCTTACAGCGGGACGCTTACAATGAGCAGTTCTTC. The full variable domain, completed using reference TRBV7-2 and TRBJ2-1, is GAGVSQSPSNKVTEKGKDVELRCDPISGHTALYWYRQSLGQGLEFLIYFQGNSAPDKSGLPSDRFSAERTGGSVSTLTIQRTQQEDSAVYLCASSLQRDAYNEQFFGPGTRLTVL.

The chain recombines TRBV19 with TRBJ2-5; D is perhaps TRBD1 (5 bases). The CDR3 has 14 amino acids. Germline CDR1 is LNHDA and CDR2 is SQIVND (reference sequence). Trimming cost V 0 bases and J 4 bases, with 9 bases left between them. The CDR3 DNA follows: TGTGCCAGTAGTATAGATAGGGGAAGAGAGACCCAGTACTTC. Translated: CASSIDRGRETQYF.

In its sample, this clonotype was seen once. This chain connects TRBV20-1 to TRBJ1-2, with 7 bases fitting TRBD1. Germline V gives CDR1 DFQATT, CDR2 SNEGSKA (reference sequence). V was clipped by 4 bases and J by 5 bases; unmatched bases: 10. This CDR3 has 14 amino acids. The CDR3 loop is CSAIRQGGSYGYTF. The CDR3 region has the DNA TGCAGTGCTATCCGACAGGGAGGGAGTTATGGCTACACCTTC.

The V and J genes are TRBV12-5 and TRBJ2-1; D might be TRBD2 (6 bases). V was shortened by 0 bases and J by 8 bases, with 20 bases between the two germline ends. CDR3 size: 17 residues. Germline CDR1 reads LGHNT; CDR2 reads FRNRAP. CDR3 in amino acids: CASGLVRGGFGLDEQFF. The DNA for the CDR3 is TGTGCTAGTGGTTTGGTACGAGGAGGGTTCGGTCTGGATGAGCAGTTCTTC.

The chain has TRBV15 and TRBJ2-5, with 8 bases matching TRBD1. There are 15 residues in the CDR3. CDR1 is LNHNV and CDR2 is YYDKDF in the germline V gene (reference sequence). Germline trimming cut 9 bases from V and 6 bases from J; bases unmatched to any gene: 15. The CDR3 DNA follows: TGTGCCACGGCTCCGAGGTCAGGGGGCGGAAAGACCCAGTACTTC. Protein: CATAPRSGGGKTQYF.

This clonotype was seen many times. The chain has TRBV28 and TRBJ2-1; 9 bases fit TRBD2. Germline values: CDR1 MDHEN, CDR2 SYDVKM. The CDR3 sequence is 15 residues long. The V segment lost 3 bases and the J segment 4 bases; nucleotides outside the gene matches: 4. This CDR3 is CASSLGGRVYNEQFF. In nucleotides, the CDR3 is TGTGCCAGCAGTTTGGGCGGGAGGGTTTACAATGAGCAGTTCTTC.

V and J are TRBV12-3 or TRBV12-4 and TRBJ2-3; 9 bases match TRBD2. The CDR3 spans 16 residues. With 7 bases clipped from V and 1 base from J, the junction kept 9 bases outside the gene matches. CDR3 coding DNA: TGTGCCAGCAAACTCCGATCTAGCGGGGGCACAGATACGCAGTATTTT. Its protein product is CASKLRSSGGTDTQYF.

The rearrangement uses TRBV11-2 and TRBJ1-2; D call uncertain. The CDR3 length is 12 residues. Trimming removed 0 bases at V and 3 bases at J, with 2 bases between. The germline V gene has CDR1 SGHAT and CDR2 FQNNGV. The CDR3 DNA reads as TGTGCCAGCAGCTTAGATTACTATGGCTACACCTTC. Amino acid sequence: CASSLDYYGYTF.

The gene calls are TRBV6-2 or TRBV6-3 and TRBJ1-1; 12 nucleotides match TRBD1. V dropped 4 bases and J dropped 4; count of bases not matched to a gene: 4. Germline assignment: CDR1 MNHEY and CDR2 SVGEGT. The CDR3 contains 15 residues. The CDR3 reads CASSWDRGPTTEAFF. In nucleotides, the CDR3 is TGTGCCAGCAGTTGGGACAGGGGGCCGACCACTGAAGCTTTCTTT.

The gene calls are TRBV11-2 and TRBJ1-3, with 7 bases fitting TRBD1. J was trimmed by 0 bases and V by 2 bases; bases with no gene match: 4. Germline V CDR1 and CDR2: SGHAT, FQNNGV. The CDR3 loop spans 16 amino acids. The CDR3: CASSLLGQTSGNTIYF. Here the CDR3 DNA reads TGTGCCAGCAGCTTACTGGGACAGACCTCTGGAAACACCATATATTTT.

In its sample, this clonotype was seen a few times. The chain employs TRBV5-1 and TRBJ2-1; 7 nucleotides line up with TRBD2. CDR1 SGHRS and CDR2 YFSETQ come from the germline V gene. The CDR3 has 16 amino acids. V was pared by 0 bases and J by 1 base, with 4 bases of the junction left unmatched. This CDR3 is CASSLATGGSYNEQFF. CDR3 nucleotide sequence: TGCGCCAGCAGCTTGGCCACCGGGGGGTCCTACAATGAGCAGTTCTTC.

This clonotype was detected many times. The chain couples TRBV7-2 to TRBJ2-3; D remains ambiguous. Germline V gene lookup returns CDR1 SGHTA and CDR2 FQGNSA. V was clipped by 5 bases and J by 6 bases, with 12 bases between them. This CDR3 is 13 amino acids long. Here the CDR3 reads CASSLTNGDTQYF. The CDR3 DNA reads TGTGCCAGCAGCCTTACGAACGGGGATACGCAGTATTTT.

J is TRBJ1-2 and V is TRBV12-3 or TRBV12-4, with 7 bases aligning to TRBD1. V lost 1 base, J lost 3 bases, and 2 bases stayed unmatched. This CDR3 contains 14 residues. CDR3 in DNA: TGTGCCAGCAGTTTAGGCGGGACAGACTATGGCTACACCTTC. It encodes CASSLGGTDYGYTF.

The chain links TRBV7-9 to TRBJ1-1; D might be TRBD1 (5 bases). V was trimmed by 5 bases and J by 8 bases, leaving 15 bases between them. Germline assignment: CDR1 SEHNR and CDR2 FQNEAQ (reference sequence). The CDR3 has 13 amino acids. The CDR3 bases are TGTGCCAGCAGCCCTTCTCGGGGCAGGGAAGCTTTCTTT. It encodes CASSPSRGREAFF. Full variable domain (remainder filled in from reference TRBV7-9 and TRBJ1-1): DTGVSQNPRHKITKRGQNVTFRCDPISEHNRLYWYRQTLGQGPEFLTYFQNEAQLEKSRLLSDRFSAERPKGSFSTLEIQRTEQGDSAMYLCASSPSRGREAFFGQGTRLTVV.

The chain is built from TRBV6-1 and TRBJ2-7; TRBD1 matches 9 bases. The CDR3 contains 16 residues. V dropped 6 bases and J dropped 2; count of bases not matched to a gene: 11. Germline V lookup: CDR1 MNHNS, CDR2 SASEGT. The CDR3 protein is CASRPGQGIGAYEQYF. As DNA, the CDR3 is TGTGCCAGCAGACCGGGACAGGGTATAGGGGCCTACGAGCAGTACTTC.

In its sample, this clonotype was seen a few times. The rearrangement links TRBV7-3 to TRBJ2-2; TRBD2 aligns across 8 bases. There are 17 residues in the CDR3. The germline V gene encodes CDR1 SGHTA and CDR2 FQGTGA. After removal of 4 bases from V and 0 bases from J, the junction contained 7 bases not matched to a gene. The CDR3 coding sequence is TGTGCCAGCAGCTCACAAGCGGGGGTAACGAACACCGGGGAGCTGTTTTTT. It translates to CASSSQAGVTNTGELFF.

This clonotype showed up just a few times. The V and J genes are TRBV4-2 and TRBJ2-7, with D tentatively TRBD1 (5 bases). V dropped 1 base and J dropped 2 bases, with 15 bases sitting between them. CDR1 LGHNA and CDR2 YNFKEQ come from the germline V gene. CDR3 size: 16 residues. The CDR3 sequence is CASSQVGTGPTYEQYF. The CDR3 nucleotides read TGTGCCAGCAGCCAAGTCGGAACAGGACCCACCTACGAGCAGTACTTC.

The J gene is TRBJ2-7, the V gene TRBV5-6; either TRBD1 or TRBD2 may supply D (6 bases each). Germline CDR1 reads SGHDT; CDR2 reads YYEEEE. Trimming pared 4 bases from V and 1 base from J, leaving 12 bases between. The CDR3 totals 14 residues. The DNA for the CDR3 is TGTGCCAGCAGCCCCGAGGGGGGATCCTACGAGCAGTACTTC. It encodes CASSPEGGSYEQYF.

This chain links TRBV2 with TRBJ2-6; TRBD1 matches 9 bases. V lost 4 bases, J lost 0 bases, and 16 bases stayed unmatched. The CDR3 contains 21 residues. Germline V gene sequence: CDR1 SNHLY, CDR2 FYNNEI. The CDR3 coding sequence is TGTGCCAGCAGTGTATTTCGAGGACAGGGGAGAGGTCCCTCTGGGGCCAACGTCCTGACTTTC. Translating it yields CASSVFRGQGRGPSGANVLTF.

The chain links TRBV6-6 to TRBJ2-3; 14 positions agree with TRBD2. Trimming removed 4 bases from V and 3 bases from J; junction bases left unmatched: 3. The CDR3 covers 16 residues. Per the germline V gene, CDR1 is MNHNY and CDR2 is SVGAGI (reference sequence). In DNA, the CDR3 is TGTGCCAGCAGTTTGGGACTAGCGGGAGAAACAGATACGCAGTATTTT. Its translation is CASSLGLAGETDTQYF.

This sequence joins TRBV19 and TRBJ2-7, with 8 bases matching TRBD1. The J segment lost 2 bases and the V segment lost 6 bases, leaving 9 bases of the junction unmatched. The CDR3 contains 15 residues. Germline-derived CDR1 and CDR2 are LNHDA and SQIVND (reference sequence). The CDR3 sequence is CASRDGTGGAYEQYF. The CDR3 coding sequence is TGTGCCAGTAGGGACGGAACAGGGGGAGCCTACGAGCAGTACTTC.